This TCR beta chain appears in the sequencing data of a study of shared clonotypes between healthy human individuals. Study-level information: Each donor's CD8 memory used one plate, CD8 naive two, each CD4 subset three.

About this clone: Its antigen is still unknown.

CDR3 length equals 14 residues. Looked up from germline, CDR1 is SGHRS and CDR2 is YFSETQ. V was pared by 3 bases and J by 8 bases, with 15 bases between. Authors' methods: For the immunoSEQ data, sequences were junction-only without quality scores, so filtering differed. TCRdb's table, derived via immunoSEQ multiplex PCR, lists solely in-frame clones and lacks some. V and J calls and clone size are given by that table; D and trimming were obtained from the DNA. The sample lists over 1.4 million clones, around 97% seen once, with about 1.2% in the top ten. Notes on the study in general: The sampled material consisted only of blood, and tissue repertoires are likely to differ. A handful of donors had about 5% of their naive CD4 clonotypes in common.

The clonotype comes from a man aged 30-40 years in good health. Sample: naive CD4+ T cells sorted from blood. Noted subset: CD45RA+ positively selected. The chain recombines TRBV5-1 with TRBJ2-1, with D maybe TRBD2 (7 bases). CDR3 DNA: TGCGCCAGCAGCTGGGGGCAGCGGGATGATGAGCAGTTCTTC. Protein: CASSWGQRDDEQFF.